Below, 19 T cell receptor beta chains from the same sample are listed, as sequenced in a study of STAT5B mutations in CD4+ large granular lymphocyte leukemia. This table comes from immunoSEQ multiplex PCR, and its TCRdb copy is limited to in-frame clones, with some not included. The data contain tens of thousands of clones, approximately 90% of them singletons. Sequencing was performed on CD4+ T cells from blood buffy coats. Receptors originate from a human donor in good health.

V and J are TRBV6-5 and TRBJ2-3; D perhaps matches TRBD2 (6 bases). This CDR3 is 13 amino acids long. V gave up 6 bases and J gave up 4 bases, with 11 bases separating them. Germline assignment: CDR1 MNHEY and CDR2 SVGAGI. CDR3 DNA: TGTGCCAGCAGAAAAACGGGAGCAGATACGCAGTATTTT. This sequence encodes CASRKTGADTQYF.

This chain uses TRBV7-8 with TRBJ1-4; D is undetermined. The CDR3 totals 14 residues. Germline CDR1 and CDR2: SGHVS and FQNEAQ. Trimming took off 2 bases at V and 8 bases at J, with 12 bases between the two ends. The CDR3 is CASSLRFSEEKLFF. The DNA of the CDR3 is TGTGCCAGCAGCTTACGGTTTTCAGAGGAAAAACTGTTTTTT.

The V gene is TRBV9, the J gene TRBJ2-3, with 8 bases identical to TRBD2. The V and J ends lost 0 bases and 6 bases, in that order; junction bases with no gene match: 9. The CDR3 sequence is 16 residues long. Germline CDR1 and CDR2: SGDLS and YYNGEE. In DNA, the CDR3 is TGTGCCAGCAGCGTAGATGCGGGAGGAGGTGGGGATACGCAGTATTTT. Translating it yields CASSVDAGGGGDTQYF.

The CDR3 here is CASSPLGGRDTGELFF. The CDR3 DNA reads as TGTGCCAGCAGCCCCCTTGGGGGGAGGGACACCGGGGAGCTGTTTTTT. V usage is TRBV7-7 and J usage is TRBJ2-2; 7 bases agree with TRBD2. Per the germline V gene, CDR1 is SSHAT and CDR2 is FNYEAQ (reference sequence). The CDR3 extends over 16 amino acids. Losses at the gene ends were 5 bases for V and 3 bases for J; bases not matched to a gene: 9.

The chain links TRBV7-3 to TRBJ2-7, with 15 bases identical to TRBD2. The CDR3 loop spans 18 amino acids. V shed 2 bases and J 7 bases; nucleotides not matched to a gene: 12. Germline CDR1 and CDR2: SGHTA and FQGTGA. The CDR3 region has the DNA TGTGCCAGCAGCTTACCGGGACTAGCGGGAGGTGGGAAAGGAGAGCAGTACTTC. Translating it yields CASSLPGLAGGGKGEQYF.

The chain has TRBV5-1 and TRBJ1-3, with D possibly matching TRBD1 (5 bases). The CDR3 is 15 residues long. In germline, CDR1 is SGHRS, CDR2 YFSETQ. Trimming took 1 base from V and 0 from J, leaving 8 bases between them. The CDR3: CASSLQGLSGNTIYF. The CDR3 DNA sequence: TGCGCCAGCAGCTTGCAGGGCCTCTCTGGAAACACCATATATTTT. Supplemented by reference TRBV5-1 and TRBJ1-3, the full variable domain reads KAGVTQTPRYLIKTRGQQVTLSCSPISGHRSVSWYQQTPGQGLQFLFEYFSETQRNKGNFPGRFSGRQFSNSRSEMNVSTLELGDSALYLCASSLQGLSGNTIYFGEGSWLTVV.

Only a few counts were recorded for this clone. J is TRBJ1-1 and V is TRBV6-5; possibly TRBD1 for D (6 bases). V lost 6 bases, J lost 0 bases, and 14 bases lay in between. CDR1 is MNHEY, CDR2 SVGAGI, per germline. The length of the CDR3 is 15 residues. CDR3 region: CASRAWTDLNTEAFF. The CDR3 DNA is TGTGCCAGCAGGGCTTGGACAGATCTGAACACTGAAGCTTTCTTT.

The gene calls are TRBV10-3 and TRBJ2-7, with no clear D. The CDR3 has 12 amino acids. Trimming pared 8 bases from V and 2 bases from J, leaving 10 bases between. Germline CDR1 reads ENHRY; CDR2 reads SYGVKD. In DNA, the CDR3 is TGTGCCATCTCAAGCATGCCCTACGAGCAGTACTTC. Its protein product is CAISSMPYEQYF.

This rearrangement joins TRBV10-1 to TRBJ2-7; 9 bases are shared with TRBD2. V lost 1 base, J lost 7 bases, and 8 bases stayed unmatched. CDR1 is WNHNN, CDR2 SYGVQD, per germline (reference sequence). This CDR3 spans 15 amino acids. The CDR3 here is CASSEFGGGAREQYF. In DNA form, the CDR3 reads TGCGCCAGCAGTGAGTTCGGCGGGGGGGCCCGGGAGCAGTACTTC.

The chain recombines TRBV5-5 with TRBJ2-7; TRBD1 is a possible D gene (6 bases). V was shortened by 4 bases and J by 3 bases, with 17 bases between the two germline ends. The CDR3 covers 15 residues. Germline lookup yields CDR1 SGHKS and CDR2 YYEKEE (reference sequence). In nucleotides, the CDR3 is TGTGCCAGCAGCCAGGACAGCTCTCTCATCTACGAGCAGTACTTC. Translated, it gives CASSQDSSLIYEQYF.

The V gene is TRBV27, the J gene TRBJ2-5; 9 bases line up with TRBD1. The germline V gene has CDR1 MNHEY and CDR2 SMNVEV (reference sequence). The CDR3 runs 17 residues. Trimming at V came to 6 bases and at J to 1 base, leaving 12 bases not matched to a gene. CDR3 nucleotide sequence: TGTGCCAGCAGACTCTTCTCGGACAGGGGTTTCCAAGAGACCCAGTACTTC. Protein product: CASRLFSDRGFQETQYF.

The V gene is TRBV6-6, the J gene TRBJ1-2, with D possibly being TRBD1 (5 bases). Germline CDR1 MNHNY, CDR2 SVGAGI (reference sequence). V lost 6 bases and J lost 6, with 14 bases in between. This CDR3 comprises 13 residues. The CDR3 sequence: CASSPRGSDGYTF. DNA of the CDR3: TGTGCCAGCAGCCCTAGGGGCTCGGATGGCTACACCTTC.

The rearrangement links TRBV19 to TRBJ2-5; TRBD2 matches 9 bases. Germline V gene data show CDR1 as LNHDA and CDR2 as SQIVND (reference sequence). This CDR3 is built from 17 residues. V was clipped by 2 bases and J by 4 bases; unmatched bases: 11. Written as DNA, the CDR3 is TGTGCCAGTAGTATACTTCCTAGCGGGGTAGGGCGAGAGACCCAGTACTTC. Its protein is CASSILPSGVGRETQYF.

This clone was observed a handful of times. In DNA form, the CDR3 reads TGTGCTAGTGGTCTGGGGCTTCCGGGACAGCTCGCCTACGAGCAGTACTTC. The encoded protein is CASGLGLPGQLAYEQYF. The chain links TRBV12-5 to TRBJ2-7; 7 bases map to TRBD1. Germline CDR1 reads LGHNT; CDR2 reads FRNRAP. The V and J ends lost 5 bases and 2 bases, in that order; junction bases with no gene match: 15. The CDR3 sequence is 17 residues long.

The chain employs TRBV11-2 and TRBJ2-5; 9 nucleotides match TRBD1. The J call may be wrong; the DNA end is better matched by TRBJ2-7. Germline lookup yields CDR1 SGHAT and CDR2 FQNNGV. CDR3 size: 15 residues. The CDR3 region is CASSFLRDRAYEQYF. The CDR3 DNA reads as TGTGCCAGCAGCTTTCTCCGGGACAGGGCCTACGAGCAGTACTTC.

The chain employs TRBV28 and TRBJ1-2; D is unresolved. Germline V gene lookup returns CDR1 MDHEN and CDR2 SYDVKM. This CDR3 region has 12 residues. Trimming took 5 bases from V and 4 from J, leaving 8 bases between them. The CDR3 spells CASSGRPYGYTF. The CDR3, as DNA: TGTGCCAGCAGTGGACGGCCCTATGGCTACACCTTC.

The V gene is TRBV6-5, the J gene TRBJ1-4, with 7 bases lining up with TRBD1. This CDR3 spans 15 amino acids. V lost 0 bases and J lost 3; bases outside the gene matches: 1. Germline CDR1 reads MNHEY; CDR2 reads SVGAGI. In DNA form, the CDR3 reads TGTGCCAGCAGTTACTCAGGGACAGCTAATGAAAAACTGTTTTTT. Translation: CASSYSGTANEKLFF.

The V and J genes are TRBV4-1 and TRBJ2-3; tentatively, D is TRBD1 (5 bases). Per germline, CDR1 MGHRA and CDR2 YSYEKL. This CDR3 is 12 amino acids long. The V end was cut by 4 bases, the J end by 10 bases, with 12 bases between. The CDR3 spells CASSLDKVSQYF. The CDR3 nucleotides read TGCGCCAGCAGCCTGGACAAGGTTTCGCAGTATTTT.

The rearrangement links TRBV12-5 to TRBJ1-2; D not certain. CDR1 is LGHNT, CDR2 FRNRAP, per germline. The CDR3 is 13 residues long. V lost 5 bases, J lost 5 bases, and 12 bases lay in between. CDR3 amino acids: CASGMTPIYGYTF. CDR3 sequence (DNA): TGTGCTAGTGGTATGACCCCAATTTATGGCTACACCTTC.